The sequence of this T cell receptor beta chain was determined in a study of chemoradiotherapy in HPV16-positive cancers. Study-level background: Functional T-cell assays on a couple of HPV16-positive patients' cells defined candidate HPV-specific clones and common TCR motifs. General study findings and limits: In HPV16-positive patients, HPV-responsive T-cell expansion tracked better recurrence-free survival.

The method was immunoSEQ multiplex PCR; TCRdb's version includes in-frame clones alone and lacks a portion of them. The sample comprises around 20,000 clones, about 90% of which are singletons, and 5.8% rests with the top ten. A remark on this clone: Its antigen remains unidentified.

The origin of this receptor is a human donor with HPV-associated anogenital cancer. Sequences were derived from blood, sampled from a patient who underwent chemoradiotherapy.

The CDR3 region has the DNA TGTGCCAGCAGCTTGGGCAGGGGAGAGACCCAGTACTTC. It is translated as CASSLGRGETQYF. The genes are TRBV5-6 and TRBJ2-5; weak D call: TRBD1 (6 bases). This CDR3 comprises 13 residues. Trimming cost V 0 bases and J 4 bases, with 7 bases left between them. Germline CDR1 reads SGHDT; CDR2 reads YYEEEE.